Listed below are T cell receptor beta chains from one sample, sequenced in a study of long-term antiretroviral therapy in people with HIV. Clones were sequenced by immunoSEQ multiplex PCR, and TCRdb holds only the in-frame ones, with some missing. Of about 24,000 clones detected, about 86% appear once; the ten largest clones hold 15% to 20%. The sequencing used unsorted PBMCs, collected at the start of antiretroviral therapy, before treatment. The receptors were sampled from a woman under 30 with HIV. CDR3s include the opening cysteine and the closing phenylalanine or tryptophan. D genes are given only for firm matches. A row's size may be missing; if present it is once, few, many or a size class.

j_call,d_call,v_call,clone_size,cdr3_length,cdr3_nt,cdr3_aa
TRBJ2-7,NA,TRBV30,NA,15,TGTGCCTGGGATTTTCAGGGGACGGGGTTGGGCGAGCAGTACTTC,CAWDFQGTGLGEQYF
TRBJ2-7,NA,TRBV7-6,few,15,TGTGCCAGCAGCTTAGAGATAGTAGGTCCCTACGAGCAGTACTTC,CASSLEIVGPYEQYF
TRBJ1-5,NA,TRBV19,few,17,TGTGCCAGTAGTATATGGGGAGGGGGGCAGAGCAATCAGCCCCAGCATTTT,CASSIWGGGQSNQPQHF
TRBJ2-7,NA,TRBV20-1,NA,11,TGCAGTGCTATTGGACAACCCGAGCAGTACTTC,CSAIGQPEQYF
TRBJ1-2,TRBD1,TRBV6-5,NA,13,TGTGCCAGCACTGACAGGGGCAGATATGGCTACACCTTC,CASTDRGRYGYTF
TRBJ2-2,TRBD2,TRBV7-3,NA,19,TGTGCCAGCAGCTTAAATGGGCTCGAGCGGGAGGGCCGCACCGGGGAGCTGTTTTTT,CASSLNGLEREGRTGELFF
TRBJ1-2,TRBD1,TRBV28,NA,14,TGTGCCAGCGTCCCGGGACAGCCGATCGGTGGCTACACCTTC,CASVPGQPIGGYTF
TRBJ1-1,NA,TRBV25-1,NA,11,TGTGCCAGCTCCCAGGGTCCTGAAGCTTTCTTT,CASSQGPEAFF
TRBJ2-7,NA,TRBV28,once,14,TGTGCCAGCAGGTCTTCCACGGGGGTCAACGAGCAGTACTTC,CASRSSTGVNEQYF
TRBJ1-1,NA,TRBV6-1,NA,14,TGTGCCAGCACTGATTTTACAGGGAACACTGAAGCTTTCTTT,CASTDFTGNTEAFF
TRBJ2-2,TRBD2,TRBV7-3,NA,16,TGTGCCAGCAGCCCCAATCCGGGGGGGAACACCGGGGAGCTGTTTTTT,CASSPNPGGNTGELFF
TRBJ2-1,TRBD2,TRBV7-8,NA,14,TGTGCCAGCAGAACTACTAGCGGGTACAATGAGCAGTTCTTC,CASRTTSGYNEQFF
TRBJ1-2,NA,TRBV7-8,NA,16,TGTGCCAGCAGCTTAGTTAGGGTTTCTTCCCTACGGGGCTACACCTTC,CASSLVRVSSLRGYTF
TRBJ2-5,TRBD2,TRBV5-1,NA,14,TGCGCCAGCAGCCCATTAGCGGGGGAAGAGACCCAGTACTTC,CASSPLAGEETQYF
TRBJ1-5,NA,TRBV23-1,NA,17,TGCGCCAGCAGTCAATCTCGGAGGGGCTCGGGCAATCAGCCCCAGCATTTT,CASSQSRRGSGNQPQHF
TRBJ1-5,NA,TRBV28,NA,14,TGTGCCAGTAATCAGGGCCTAAGCAATCAGCCCCAGCATTTT,CASNQGLSNQPQHF
TRBJ2-7,TRBD1,TRBV7-8,NA,14,TGTGCCAGCAGGCCCCGGGACAGCTCCTACGAGCAGTACTTC,CASRPRDSSYEQYF